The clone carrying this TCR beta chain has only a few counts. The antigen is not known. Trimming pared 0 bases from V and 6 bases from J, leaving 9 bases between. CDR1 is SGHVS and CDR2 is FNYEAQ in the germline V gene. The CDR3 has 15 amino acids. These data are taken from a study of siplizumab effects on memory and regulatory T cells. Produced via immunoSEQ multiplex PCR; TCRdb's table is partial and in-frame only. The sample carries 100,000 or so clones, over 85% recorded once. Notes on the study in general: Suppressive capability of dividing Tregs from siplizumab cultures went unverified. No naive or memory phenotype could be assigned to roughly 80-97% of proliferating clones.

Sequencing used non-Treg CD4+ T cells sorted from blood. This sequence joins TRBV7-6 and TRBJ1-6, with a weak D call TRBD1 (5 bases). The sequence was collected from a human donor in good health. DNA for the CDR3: TGTGCCAGCAGCTTAGCGGGGGAGGGTAATTCACCCCTCCACTTT. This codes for CASSLAGEGNSPLHF.